The 4 T cell receptor beta chains given below trace back to one sample, sequenced in a study of metastatic and nonmetastatic thyroid tumors. Among the patients, none had received any treatment before thyroid surgery. TCRdb reanalyzed the PCR reads with MiXCR. Of about 39,000 clones listed, 18% are singletons. Sequencing was carried out using tumor tissue. The receptors were gathered from a female donor with papillary thyroid cancer or a benign thyroid nodule (not recorded which). Some clones in this sample may be carry-over from other donors' samples.

The chain uses TRBV7-8 and TRBJ1-3, with D hard to call. The CDR3 loop spans 14 amino acids. The V end was cut by 1 base, the J end by 2 bases, with 6 bases between. Germline V lookup: CDR1 SGHVS, CDR2 FQNEAQ. CDR3 region: CASSLDSTGNTIYF. In DNA form, the CDR3 reads TGTGCCAGCAGCTTAGACTCAACTGGAAACACCATATATTTT.

The rearrangement uses TRBV6-2 or TRBV6-3 and TRBJ1-2; the match to TRBD1 covers 8 bases. This CDR3 is built from 13 residues. Germline lookup yields CDR1 MNHEY and CDR2 SVGEGT. V gave up 5 bases and J gave up 8 bases; unmatched junction bases: 7. The CDR3 sequence: CASSNDRGGGYTF. CDR3 bases: TGTGCCAGCAGTAACGACAGGGGTGGCGGCTACACCTTC.

This clone appeared many times. The V call is TRBV10-3, the J call TRBJ1-6; D is unclear. Germline V gives CDR1 ENHRY, CDR2 SYGVKD. The CDR3 is made up of 15 amino acids. V was clipped by 0 bases and J by 10 bases, with 13 bases between them. The CDR3 bases are TGTGCCATCAGTGAGTCGAACGAAGGTGGATCACCCCTCCACTTT. Protein sequence: CAISESNEGGSPLHF.

This clone has a count of ten or more. The genes are TRBV30 and TRBJ2-2; 9 bases are a match to TRBD2. Unmatched junction bases numbered 5, after V lost 0 bases and J lost 6 bases. This CDR3 comprises 15 residues. CDR1 is GTSNPN and CDR2 is SVGIG in the germline V gene (reference sequence). The CDR3 DNA is TGTGCCTGGAGTGTACGGGCGGGAGGGGCCGGGGAGCTGTTTTTT. It specifies CAWSVRAGGAGELFF. The full variable domain, with the rest looked up from reference TRBV30 and TRBJ2-2, is SQTIHQWPATLVQPVGSPLSLECTVEGTSNPNLYWYRQAAGRGLQLLFYSVGIGQISSEVPQNLSASRPQDRQFILSSKKLLLSDSGFYLCAWSVRAGGAGELFFGEGSRLTVL.